This T cell receptor (beta chain) is from a study of radiotherapy plus CTLA-4 blockade in lung cancer. Study-level background: Of all patients, approximately 20% responded objectively and about 30% showed disease control. Study conclusions and caveats: Researchers report tumor-derived TCR clones expanding in blood after radiotherapy plus ipilimumab. According to reports, early shifts in blood T cell clones, alongside interferon-beta, forecast response most accurately.

Germline lookup yields CDR1 SGDLS and CDR2 YYNGEE. V was pared by 5 bases and J by 3 bases, with 3 bases of the junction left unmatched. CDR3 length: 14 residues. In regard to this clone: Its antigen is unidentified. The same CDR3 also results from other DNA sequences found in this sample.

Clones were sequenced by immunoSEQ multiplex PCR, and TCRdb holds only the in-frame ones, with some missing. The sample includes around 26,000 clones, approximately 73% of them seen just once. The chain couples TRBV9 to TRBJ2-2, with 8 bases aligning to TRBD2. This specimen consisted of peripheral blood, obtained from a patient treated with radiotherapy plus ipilimumab. This sequence was found in a human donor with non-small cell lung cancer who had stable disease on radiotherapy plus ipilimumab. CDR3 in DNA: TGTGCCAGCAGGGGGCGGGGGGACACCGGGGAGCTGTTTTTT. Translating gives CASRGRGDTGELFF.